The 26 T cell receptor beta chains given below trace back to one sample, sequenced in a study of CD8 T cells in ankylosing spondylitis. TCRdb re-analysed the 5' RACE reads in MiXCR, keeping a single row per CDR3 protein. The sample holds under 250,000 distinct CDR3 sequences, 30% to 40% seen once. Input material: blood, either unsorted or a sorted T cell fraction (not recorded which). The source of these receptors is a male donor with ankylosing spondylitis or in good health (not recorded which).

The chain recombines TRBV7-2 with TRBJ1-2, with D perhaps matching TRBD1 (5 bases). V dropped 0 bases and J dropped 8 bases, with 13 bases sitting between them. The germline CDR1 and CDR2 sequences are SGHTA and FQGNSA. The CDR3 totals 14 residues. The CDR3 sequence: CASSLAGGEWGYTF. DNA of the CDR3: TGTGCCAGCAGCTTAGCGGGAGGGGAGTGGGGCTACACCTTC.

The chain combines TRBV27 with TRBJ2-7; 8 bases match TRBD2. CDR1 is MNHEY, CDR2 SMNVEV, per germline (reference sequence). V lost 3 bases to trimming and J lost 6 bases; unmatched junction nucleotides: 7. The CDR3 contains 14 residues. In DNA, the CDR3 is TGTGCCAGCAGTTTCTCCCCGGGAGGGTTCGAGCAGTACTTC. It translates to CASSFSPGGFEQYF.

This chain uses TRBV29-1 with TRBJ2-5; weak D call: TRBD1 (6 bases). This CDR3 is built from 13 residues. CDR1 and CDR2 from the germline V gene are SQVTM and ANQGSEA. V lost 3 bases and J lost 4, with 12 bases in between. CDR3 nucleotides: TGCAGCGTTGAGACAGGAGGAGGAGAGACCCAGTACTTC. This translates into CSVETGGGETQYF.

With regard to this clonotype: At one end the junction does not follow the germline gene, possibly because of a read error. The V and J genes are TRBV7-9 and TRBJ2-7, with 9 bases aligning to TRBD1. Germline CDR1 is SEHNR and CDR2 is FQNEAQ (reference sequence). The CDR3 is made up of 15 amino acids. Here the CDR3 DNA reads TGTGCCAGCAGCCGGCCGGGACAGGGTAGCCACGAGCAGTACTTT. As protein: CASSRPGQGSHEQYF.

This sequence joins TRBV29-1 and TRBJ2-1, with 8 bases lining up with TRBD2. With 5 bases clipped from V and 8 bases from J, the junction kept 8 bases outside the gene matches. Germline values: CDR1 SQVTM, CDR2 ANQGSEA. The CDR3 contains 13 residues. The CDR3 nucleotides are TGCAGCGTTCCGGGACTAGTGTCCGATGAGCAGTTCTTC. Protein: CSVPGLVSDEQFF.

This chain uses TRBV5-1 with TRBJ2-3; TRBD2 agrees at 8 bases. The J segment lost 2 bases and the V segment lost 0 bases, leaving 5 bases of the junction unmatched. CDR1 SGHRS and CDR2 YFSETQ come from the germline V gene. This CDR3 spans 16 amino acids. Written as DNA, the CDR3 is TGCGCCAGCAGCTTGGACGGGGGGGCCGTCACAGATACGCAGTATTTT. Residues: CASSLDGGAVTDTQYF. The full variable domain, rest sourced from reference TRBV5-1 and TRBJ2-3, is KAGVTQTPRYLIKTRGQQVTLSCSPISGHRSVSWYQQTPGQGLQFLFEYFSETQRNKGNFPGRFSGRQFSNSRSEMNVSTLELGDSALYLCASSLDGGAVTDTQYFGPGTRLTVL.

J is TRBJ1-5 and V is TRBV6-5; perhaps TRBD1 as D (5 bases). V was clipped by 0 bases and J by 2 bases, with 11 bases between them. Germline V lookup: CDR1 MNHEY, CDR2 SVGAGI. The CDR3 extends over 16 amino acids. CDR3 bases: TGTGCCAGCAGTTACTCAGACAGTACGGGCAATCAGCCCCAGCATTTT. It encodes CASSYSDSTGNQPQHF.

The chain joins TRBV6-5 to TRBJ2-5; 9 nucleotides match TRBD2. This CDR3 has 16 amino acids. V trimming: 2 bases; J trimming: 5 bases; junction bases outside the gene matches: 9. The germline gives CDR1 MNHEY, CDR2 SVGAGI. CDR3 protein: CASSYSRAGGMETQYF. The CDR3 DNA reads TGTGCCAGCAGTTACAGCCGGGCGGGGGGGATGGAGACCCAGTACTTC.

The V gene is TRBV4-1, the J gene TRBJ1-3, with D tentatively TRBD1 (5 bases). Trimming stripped 1 base from V and 3 bases from J, with 10 bases between. Germline V gene data show CDR1 as MGHRA and CDR2 as YSYEKL. The CDR3 consists of 15 residues. The CDR3 DNA is TGCGCCAGCAGCCAAGGCAGGGACCTTGGAAACACCATATATTTT. Its protein product is CASSQGRDLGNTIYF.

V is TRBV7-2 and J is TRBJ2-4; D might be TRBD1 or TRBD2, each matching 5 bases. The germline V gene has CDR1 SGHTA and CDR2 FQGNSA. The V end lost 5 bases, the J end lost 5 bases, and 13 bases lay between the germline ends. CDR3 length: 14 residues. CDR3 amino acids: CASSPSGAQNIQYF. CDR3 in DNA: TGTGCCAGCAGCCCGTCCGGGGCCCAAAACATTCAGTACTTC.

This clonotype was counted only a few times. The chain recombines TRBV2 with TRBJ1-2; the D gene is possibly TRBD1 (5 bases). Deletions cut 5 bases from V and 4 bases from J, with 11 bases between. The CDR3 extends over 13 amino acids. The V gene's germline CDR1 is SNHLY and CDR2 FYNNEI. CDR3 bases: TGTGCCAGCAGTATCCGACAGCTCTATGGCTACACCTTC. Amino acid sequence: CASSIRQLYGYTF.

The rearrangement joins TRBV28 to TRBJ2-7; tentatively, D is TRBD2 (5 bases). The CDR3 covers 17 residues. The germline V gene encodes CDR1 MDHEN and CDR2 SYDVKM. Trimming took 5 bases from V and 0 from J, leaving 20 bases between them. The CDR3 bases are TGTGCCAGCAGTCCAAGGCGGGCTAGCCCTAGCTCCTACGAGCAGTACTTC. Its translation is CASSPRRASPSSYEQYF.

This clonotype was counted a few times. The rearrangement links TRBV7-2 to TRBJ2-4, with a possible D match to TRBD2 (6 bases). CDR1 is SGHTA, CDR2 FQGNSA, per germline. The CDR3 spans 14 residues. V was pared by 3 bases and J by 5 bases, with 11 bases between. CDR3 residues: CASSLGGTENIQYF. The CDR3 nucleotides are TGTGCCAGCAGCTTGGGTGGGACTGAAAACATTCAGTACTTC.

The chain combines TRBV20-1 with TRBJ2-7, with 10 bases that match TRBD1. The J segment lost 5 bases and the V segment lost 8 bases, leaving 9 bases of the junction unmatched. This CDR3 is 13 amino acids long. The germline gives CDR1 DFQATT, CDR2 SNEGSKA (reference sequence). CDR3 in DNA: TGCAGTTCCCCGGGACAGGGGCTCGACGAGCAGTACTTC. Its translation: CSSPGQGLDEQYF.

This clonotype has only a few counts. The V gene is TRBV5-6, the J gene TRBJ2-7; 12 nucleotides agree with TRBD2. Germline V gives CDR1 SGHDT, CDR2 YYEEEE. This CDR3 region has 14 residues. Trimming took 5 bases from V and 4 from J; bases not matched to a gene: 4. The CDR3 loop reads CASRQTSGGYEQYF. CDR3 nucleotides: TGTGCCAGCAGGCAGACTAGCGGGGGATACGAGCAGTACTTC.

This clonotype was seen a few times. The genes are TRBV12-3 or TRBV12-4 and TRBJ2-7, with TRBD2 matching over 7 bases. CDR3 length equals 14 residues. J was trimmed by 2 bases and V by 5 bases; bases with no gene match: 6. The CDR3 here is CASSPMGGAYEQYF. DNA for the CDR3: TGTGCCAGCAGTCCGATGGGGGGGGCCTACGAGCAGTACTTC.

This clonotype has more than one count but fewer than ten. The chain is built from TRBV30 and TRBJ1-2; no clear D. This CDR3 is 12 amino acids long. The ends were cut back, 4 bases at V and 2 bases at J, with 8 bases in the middle. CDR1 and CDR2 from the germline V gene are GTSNPN and SVGIG (reference sequence). The DNA for the CDR3 is TGTGCCTGGAAGATTTGGAACTATGGCTACACCTTC. It encodes CAWKIWNYGYTF.

The chain uses TRBV4-2 and TRBJ2-6, with D perhaps matching TRBD1 (6 bases). The V gene lost 2 bases and the J gene lost 2 bases, with 13 bases spanning the gap. Germline CDR1 LGHNA, CDR2 YNFKEQ. The CDR3 extends over 17 amino acids. CDR3 sequence reads: CASSQTTGIAGANVLTF. In DNA, the CDR3 is TGTGCCAGCAGCCAAACTACAGGGATCGCTGGGGCCAACGTCCTGACTTTC.

Comment on this clonotype: The junction shows a germline mismatch at one end, possibly a read error. The V and J genes are TRBV20-1 and TRBJ2-3; D is perhaps TRBD2 (5 bases). Germline V CDR1 and CDR2: DFQATT, SNEGSKA (reference sequence). CDR3 length: 16 residues. The CDR3 sequence: CCARDVGARGTDTQYF. CDR3 nucleotides: TGCTGTGCTAGAGACGTGGGAGCGAGGGGCACAGATACGCAGTATTTT.

This clonotype was seen a handful of times. The genes are TRBV28 and TRBJ2-7; 7 bases match TRBD2. The trim removed 8 bases at V and 4 bases at J, leaving 8 bases unmatched. The CDR3 spans 13 residues. Germline CDR1 is MDHEN and CDR2 is SYDVKM. The CDR3 DNA follows: TGTGCCAGCGCATTGGGGGAGGGATACGAGCAGTACTTC. Amino acids: CASALGEGYEQYF.

The chain carries TRBV11-2 and TRBJ2-5; 11 positions agree with TRBD1. V lost 5 bases and J lost 5; bases outside the gene matches: 10. Germline V gives CDR1 SGHAT, CDR2 FQNNGV. CDR3 size: 16 residues. The DNA of the CDR3 is TGTGCCAGCAGCACCAGCGGACAGGGGGCGGGGGAGACCCAGTACTTC. Protein: CASSTSGQGAGETQYF.

A note on this clonotype: An end of the junction differs from the germline gene, which may be a read error. The gene calls are TRBV20-1 and TRBJ2-3, with TRBD2 matching 9 bases. The CDR3 contains 16 residues. Per the germline V gene, CDR1 is DFQATT and CDR2 is SNEGSKA (reference sequence). CDR3 residues: CSAGDPGLAGPDTQYF. In DNA form, the CDR3 reads TGCAGTGCTGGAGATCCGGGACTAGCTGGCCCAGATACGCAGTATTTT.

This clonotype was detected only a few times. The chain uses TRBV5-5 and TRBJ1-2, with D tentatively TRBD1 (6 bases). The CDR3 extends over 15 amino acids. CDR1 SGHKS and CDR2 YYEKEE come from the germline V gene (reference sequence). The V gene lost 3 bases and the J gene lost 3 bases, with 15 bases spanning the gap. CDR3 coding DNA: TGTGCCAGCAGCTCCCCTCGGGGACATCACTATGGCTACACCTTC. Its translation: CASSSPRGHHYGYTF.

As regards this clonotype: An end of the junction does not agree with germline; a read error may underlie this. V is TRBV4-2 and J is TRBJ1-4; 8 bases map to TRBD1. The CDR3 length is 15 residues. Looked up from germline, CDR1 is LGHNA and CDR2 is YNFKEQ. DNA of the CDR3: TGTGCCAGCAGGCAAGGAACAGGGGGGCATGAAAAACTGTTTTTT. This sequence encodes CASRQGTGGHEKLFF.

This clonotype was seen a few times. The chain couples TRBV29-1 to TRBJ1-2; perhaps TRBD1 as D (5 bases). The CDR3 spans 12 residues. The V gene lost 2 bases and the J gene lost 2 bases, with 6 bases spanning the gap. Germline V lookup: CDR1 SQVTM, CDR2 ANQGSEA. The CDR3 here is CSVERGNYGYTF. CDR3 sequence (DNA): TGCAGCGTTGAACGGGGGAACTATGGCTACACCTTC.

This clonotype was observed a few times. The chain recombines TRBV12-3 or TRBV12-4 with TRBJ1-1, with a tentative D call TRBD1 (5 bases). This CDR3 contains 13 residues. V shed 2 bases and J shed 3 bases, with 7 bases lying between them. CDR3 nucleotide sequence: TGTGCCAGCAGTTTATCAGGGTACACTGAAGCTTTCTTT. Translating it yields CASSLSGYTEAFF.